The 22 T cell receptor beta chains reported below all come from one sample, sequenced in a study of control samples from healthy donors and cancer patients. The data were produced by immunoSEQ multiplex PCR, yet TCRdb's version contains in-frame clones alone and is incomplete. The sample yields 85,000 to 90,000 clones, 70% to 90% seen once. Sequencing used blood. The receptor set was obtained from a woman in her thirties or forties in good health.

Regarding this clone: Different DNA sequences within this sample yield the same CDR3. V and J are TRBV7-9 and TRBJ2-1; 9 nucleotides line up with TRBD2. Per the germline V gene, CDR1 is SEHNR and CDR2 is FQNEAQ (reference sequence). V was clipped by 4 bases and J by 8 bases; unmatched bases: 12. The CDR3 spans 16 residues. This chain's CDR3 is CASSYGGGGAGYEQFF. The CDR3 DNA reads TGTGCCAGCAGCTACGGTGGCGGGGGGGCAGGCTATGAGCAGTTCTTC. The full variable domain, with the rest looked up from reference TRBV7-9 and TRBJ2-1, is DTGVSQNPRHKITKRGQNVTFRCDPISEHNRLYWYRQTLGQGPEFLTYFQNEAQLEKSRLLSDRFSAERPKGSFSTLEIQRTEQGDSAMYLCASSYGGGGAGYEQFFGPGTRLTVL.

This clone was detected once. V and J are TRBV11-3 and TRBJ2-7; D remains unclear. Germline assignment: CDR1 SGHNT and CDR2 YENEEA. The ends were cut back, 3 bases at V and 0 bases at J, with 9 bases in the middle. The CDR3 contains 14 residues. The CDR3 loop reads CASSLGQSSYEQYF. The CDR3 DNA is TGTGCCAGCAGCTTGGGCCAGAGCTCCTACGAGCAGTACTTC.

CDR3 in amino acids: CASSGTGSAGELFF. The CDR3 coding sequence is TGTGCCAGCAGCGGGACAGGGTCGGCCGGGGAGCTGTTTTTT. The chain joins TRBV6-5 to TRBJ2-2, with 9 bases matching TRBD1. The CDR3 extends over 14 amino acids. Germline CDR1 MNHEY, CDR2 SVGAGI. The junction had 5 bases not matched to a gene; V was cut back by 6 bases and J by 6 bases.

The chain joins TRBV18 to TRBJ2-3; TRBD1 is a possible D gene (5 bases). V lost 1 base and J lost 6, with 5 bases in between. The CDR3 consists of 12 residues. Germline CDR1 reads KGHSH; CDR2 reads LQKENI. In DNA form, the CDR3 reads TGTGCCAGCTCACCACAGGGGGATACGCAGTATTTT. As protein: CASSPQGDTQYF.

The genes are TRBV18 and TRBJ1-1; D perhaps matches TRBD1 (5 bases). Germline assignment: CDR1 KGHSH and CDR2 LQKENI. The CDR3 extends over 14 amino acids. V lost 6 bases, J lost 5 bases, and 16 bases lay in between. The CDR3 reads CASSLRGVETEAFF. CDR3 sequence (DNA): TGTGCCAGCTCTCTTCGAGGGGTGGAAACTGAAGCTTTCTTT. The variable domain in full, completed from reference TRBV18 and TRBJ1-1, reads NAGVMQNPRHLVRRRGQEARLRCSPMKGHSHVYWYRQLPEEGLKFMVYLQKENIIDESGMPKERFSAEFPKEGPSILRIQQVVRGDSAAYFCASSLRGVETEAFFGQGTRLTVV.

This chain connects TRBV9 to TRBJ1-1, with TRBD1 as a possible D gene (5 bases). CDR1 and CDR2 (germline): SGDLS, YYNGEE. Trimming removed 4 bases at V and 3 bases at J, with 7 bases between. CDR3 length: 12 amino acids. The CDR3 DNA reads as TGTGCCAGCAGCAAAGGGGACACTGAAGCTTTCTTT. It yields the protein CASSKGDTEAFF.

The rearrangement uses TRBV29-1 and TRBJ1-2, with D possibly being TRBD1 (6 bases). CDR1 and CDR2 (germline): SQVTM, ANQGSEA. The germline V and J ends were trimmed by 4 bases and 5 bases, with 14 bases remaining between them. This CDR3 contains 13 residues. CDR3 residues: CSVVWGTLYGYTF. The CDR3 region has the DNA TGCAGCGTTGTCTGGGGGACATTATATGGCTACACCTTC.

V and J are TRBV7-8 and TRBJ2-5; 16 bases match TRBD2. The V segment lost 1 base and the J segment 4 bases; nucleotides outside the gene matches: 9. The CDR3 has 19 amino acids. Germline values: CDR1 SGHVS, CDR2 FQNEAQ. CDR3 sequence reads: CASSLGAPGLAGGRETQYF. The CDR3 region has the DNA TGTGCCAGCAGCTTAGGGGCCCCGGGACTAGCGGGGGGGAGAGAGACCCAGTACTTC. Together with reference TRBV7-8 and TRBJ2-5, the CDR3 gives the full variable domain: GAGVSQSPRYKVAKRGQDVALRCDPISGHVSLFWYQQALGQGPEFLTYFQNEAQLDKSGLPSDRFFAERPEGSVSTLKIQRTQQEDSAVYLCASSLGAPGLAGGRETQYFGPGTRLLVL.

The CDR3 sequence is CASSVAWDRDGEQFF. The CDR3 region has the DNA TGTGCCAGCAGCGTAGCTTGGGACAGGGACGGTGAGCAGTTCTTC. The J gene is TRBJ2-1, the V gene TRBV9; TRBD1 matches 9 bases. The CDR3 has 15 amino acids. Germline assignment: CDR1 SGDLS and CDR2 YYNGEE. After removal of 0 bases from V and 9 bases from J, the junction contained 7 bases not matched to a gene.

The chain employs TRBV7-2 and TRBJ2-6; D not resolved. Germline V gives CDR1 SGHTA, CDR2 FQGNSA. V lost 1 base and J 7 bases, leaving 5 bases between the germline ends. This CDR3 is 13 amino acids long. This CDR3 reads CASSLDSANVLTF. In nucleotides, the CDR3 is TGTGCCAGCAGCTTAGACAGCGCCAACGTCCTGACTTTC.

This rearrangement joins TRBV27 to TRBJ1-2; D is undetermined. Germline CDR1 is MNHEY and CDR2 is SMNVEV (reference sequence). V was clipped by 5 bases and J by 4 bases, with 20 bases between them. The CDR3 totals 16 residues. CDR3 sequence (DNA): TGTGCCAGCAGTCGTCGCCGGGATGGCACTTTCTATGGCTACACCTTC. Encoded protein: CASSRRRDGTFYGYTF.

V is TRBV6-5 and J is TRBJ1-2; D remains ambiguous. This CDR3 comprises 11 residues. CDR1 and CDR2 (germline): MNHEY, SVGAGI. Trimming pared 5 bases from V and 7 bases from J, leaving 8 bases between. CDR3 amino acids: CASSLMGGYTF. The CDR3 bases are TGTGCCAGCAGTCTGATGGGTGGCTACACCTTC.

The chain employs TRBV14 and TRBJ1-3; 9 bases match TRBD1. Germline CDR1 is SGHDN and CDR2 is FVKESK. V lost 4 bases to trimming and J lost 1 base; unmatched junction nucleotides: 11. This CDR3 is 18 amino acids long. CDR3: CASSLWGQGQNSGNTIYF. DNA for the CDR3: TGTGCCAGCAGCCTTTGGGGACAGGGACAAAATTCTGGAAACACCATATATTTT.

The chain joins TRBV10-1 to TRBJ1-2; no clear D. The CDR3 extends over 13 amino acids. Germline V gene data show CDR1 as WNHNN and CDR2 as SYGVQD (reference sequence). Trimming took 0 bases from V and 4 from J, leaving 6 bases between them. The CDR3 DNA is TGCGCCAGCAGTGAGTCGACCCTCTATGGCTACACCTTC. It yields the protein CASSESTLYGYTF.

A remark on this clone: Compared with germline, one end of the junction differs, possibly owing to a read error. The V gene is TRBV30, the J gene TRBJ2-3; the D gene is possibly TRBD2 (7 bases). The CDR3 consists of 12 residues. Germline CDR1 is GTSNPN and CDR2 is SVGIG (reference sequence). DNA for the CDR3: TGTGCCATAGGGGGGGCCACAGATAAGCAGTATTTT. It encodes CAIGGATDKQYF.

The genes are TRBV30 and TRBJ1-6; tentatively, D is TRBD1 (5 bases). There are 14 residues in the CDR3. Trimming stripped 8 bases from V and 0 bases from J, with 11 bases between. The germline CDR1 and CDR2 sequences are GTSNPN and SVGIG (reference sequence). CDR3 loop: CAARQSSYNSPLHF. The CDR3 DNA is TGTGCCGCCAGACAGAGCTCCTATAATTCACCCCTCCACTTT.

V and J are TRBV7-2 and TRBJ1-1; TRBD1 matches at 7 bases. The junction had 5 bases not matched to a gene; V was cut back by 0 bases and J by 4 bases. The CDR3 is made up of 15 amino acids. The V gene's germline CDR1 is SGHTA and CDR2 FQGNSA. The CDR3 here is CASSLASGGSTEAFF. The DNA for the CDR3 is TGTGCCAGCAGCTTAGCTTCAGGGGGTAGCACTGAAGCTTTCTTT.

The chain recombines TRBV18 with TRBJ2-3; either TRBD1 or TRBD2 may fit D (6 bases each). Germline V gene lookup returns CDR1 KGHSH and CDR2 LQKENI. CDR3 size: 17 residues. Trimming removed 3 bases at V and 0 bases at J, with 16 bases between. CDR3 coding DNA: TGTGCCAGCTCACCCTCTCCGGGGGCTTCTAGCACAGATACGCAGTATTTT. This codes for CASSPSPGASSTDTQYF.

In its sample, this clone was seen a few times. The gene calls are TRBV6-1 and TRBJ1-1; D is ambiguous. Trimming pared 1 base from V and 5 bases from J, leaving 8 bases between. The germline V gene encodes CDR1 MNHNS and CDR2 SASEGT. The CDR3 loop spans 13 amino acids. CDR3 nucleotide sequence: TGTGCCAGCAGTGAAGAGGCTTGGACTGAAGCTTTCTTT. Translation: CASSEEAWTEAFF.

The rearrangement links TRBV15 to TRBJ2-5, with D perhaps TRBD1 (5 bases). CDR1 LNHNV and CDR2 YYDKDF come from the germline V gene (reference sequence). Trimming took 2 bases from V and 1 from J, leaving 11 bases between them. This CDR3 has 15 residues. CDR3 nucleotide sequence: TGTGCCACCAGCAGACACAGGACATTCCAAGAGACCCAGTACTTC. This gives the protein CATSRHRTFQETQYF.

This clone came up a few times. The rearrangement joins TRBV19 to TRBJ2-7; 8 bases are shared with TRBD1. Germline CDR1 and CDR2: LNHDA and SQIVND (reference sequence). The CDR3 extends over 15 amino acids. V gave up 6 bases and J gave up 0 bases; unmatched junction bases: 7. CDR3 region: CASRYKGQVSYEQYF. CDR3 nucleotide sequence: TGTGCCAGTAGATATAAGGGACAGGTCTCCTACGAGCAGTACTTC.

V is TRBV2 and J is TRBJ1-5; D unclear. Germline V CDR1 and CDR2: SNHLY, FYNNEI. The CDR3 sequence is 13 residues long. Between the trimmed V and J ends, which lost 6 bases and 7 bases, there was a span of 13 bases. The CDR3 region is CASSLEKGQPQHF. Written as DNA, the CDR3 is TGTGCCAGCAGCCTTGAGAAAGGACAGCCCCAGCATTTT.